This T cell receptor (beta chain) originates from a study of blood T cell repertoires in COVID-19 (dated by TCRdb to the early 2020s). For the wider study: The collaborator samples originated in the United States, Italy and Spain and spanned the acute and convalescent phases of COVID-19. The material from the prospective study consisted of cDNA or gDNA derived from T cells, B-cell-depleted T cells, or PBMCs. The samples were drawn from the first 160 participants of the ongoing ImmuneRACE study and from 1,254 subjects provided by 6 global collaborators. The repertoires were released in a freely available public database meant as a resource for research on the immune response to SARS-CoV-2. Deeply sampled blood TCRbeta repertoires from subjects exposed to, actively infected with, or recovered from COVID-19 were included in the dataset. Where available, HLA class I and class II types were taken from metadata supplied by the sample provider and were not determined by assay-based typing. A de-identified subject ID, COVID-19 status, age in years and sex were almost always included in the sample metadata. The investigation overall reported the following: Clinical and demographic metadata were provided uncurated, with the amount varying by source and participant.

TCRbeta CDR3 regions were amplified from genomic DNA by means of the immunoSEQ Assay, a bias-controlled multiplex PCR. The original methods were these. The number of nucleated cells in each sample was estimated from the amplification of reference gene primers within the assay. To quantify the absolute abundance of each unique TCRbeta CDR3 rearrangement, sequence reads were collapsed and filtered. For each sample, productive Simpson clonality was calculated as the square root of Simpson's diversity index across productive rearrangements. What TCRdb holds here is the immuneACCESS table cut down to in-frame rearrangements. Part of the clones is not present; checked against another copy, under half of the missing clones reflect an unresolved V gene, and the others are unexplained. V and J calls and clone size are copied from that table; D and trimming were computed from the DNA. Present in this sample are about 190,000 clones, approximately 90% of which were seen just once. The top ten hold over 0.7% of the sample.

Samples from volunteer blood donors who had recovered from COVID-19 were contributed by a second Seattle source. Each collaborating institution followed its own protocols to collect whole blood in K2EDTA tubes. For TCRbeta analysis, collaborators shipped samples in one of three forms: frozen whole blood, isolated PBMCs, or DNA extracted from either of those sample types. Relative to germline, V is missing 4 bases and J is missing 5 bases, with 5 bases of the junction outside any gene match. Looking up the germline V gene yields CDR1 SGHDT and CDR2 YYEEEE. The CDR3 runs 14 residues from the cysteine to the phenylalanine. Of all the DNA, just the CDR3 is kept, 42 bases in frame from base 1. Notes on this clone: It lacks a known antigen. No per-base quality is available; no much larger clone lies one base away.

This TCR was sampled from a young woman who had recovered from COVID-19. This chain is built from TRBV5-6 and TRBJ2-5; a stretch of 10 junction bases matches TRBD2. The specimen sequenced was peripheral blood. The CDR3 loop reads CASSPAGGQETQYF. The nucleotide sequence is TGTGCCAGCAGCCCAGCGGGGGGGCAGGAGACCCAGTACTTC.